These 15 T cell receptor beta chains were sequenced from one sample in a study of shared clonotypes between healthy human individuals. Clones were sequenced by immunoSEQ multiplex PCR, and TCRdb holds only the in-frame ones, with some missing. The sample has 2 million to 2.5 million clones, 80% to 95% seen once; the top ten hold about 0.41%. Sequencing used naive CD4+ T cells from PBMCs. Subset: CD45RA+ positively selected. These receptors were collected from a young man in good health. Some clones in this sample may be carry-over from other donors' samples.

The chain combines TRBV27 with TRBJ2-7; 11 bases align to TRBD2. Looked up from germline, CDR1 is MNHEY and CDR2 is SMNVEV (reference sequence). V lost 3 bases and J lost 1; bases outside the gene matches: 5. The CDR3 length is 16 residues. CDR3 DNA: TGTGCCAGCAGTTTTTCGGGACTAGCGGCATCCTACGAGCAGTACTTC. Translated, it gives CASSFSGLAASYEQYF.

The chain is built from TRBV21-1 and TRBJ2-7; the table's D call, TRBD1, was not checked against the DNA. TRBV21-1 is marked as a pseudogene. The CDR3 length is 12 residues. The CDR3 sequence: CAAEDRACEQYF. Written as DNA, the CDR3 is TGTGCCGCAGAGGACAGGGCGTGCGAGCAGTACTTC.

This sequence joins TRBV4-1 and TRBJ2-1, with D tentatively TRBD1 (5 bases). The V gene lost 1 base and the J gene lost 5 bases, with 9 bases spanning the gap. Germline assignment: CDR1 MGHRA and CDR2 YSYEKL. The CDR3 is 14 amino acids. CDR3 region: CASSQVGADNEQFF. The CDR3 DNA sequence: TGCGCCAGCAGCCAAGTAGGGGCAGACAATGAGCAGTTCTTC.

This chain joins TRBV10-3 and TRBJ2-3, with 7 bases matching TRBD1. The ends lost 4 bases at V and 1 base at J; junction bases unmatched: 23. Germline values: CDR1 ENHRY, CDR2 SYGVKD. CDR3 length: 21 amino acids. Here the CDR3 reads CAISGPGQRTTQPTRTDTQYF. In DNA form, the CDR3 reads TGTGCCATCAGTGGGCCGGGACAGCGTACTACCCAACCCACCCGCACAGATACGCAGTATTTT.

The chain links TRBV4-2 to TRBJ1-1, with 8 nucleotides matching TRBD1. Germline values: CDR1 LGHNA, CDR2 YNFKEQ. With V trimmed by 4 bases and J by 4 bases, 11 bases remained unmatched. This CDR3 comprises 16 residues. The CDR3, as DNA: TGTGCCAGCAGCCCGGAGTACGGACAGGGTGGCACTGAAGCTTTCTTT. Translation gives CASSPEYGQGGTEAFF.

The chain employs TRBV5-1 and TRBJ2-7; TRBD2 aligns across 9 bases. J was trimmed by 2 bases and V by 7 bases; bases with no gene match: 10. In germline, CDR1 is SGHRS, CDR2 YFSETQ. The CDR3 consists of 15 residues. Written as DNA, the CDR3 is TGCGCCAGCGGAAAAGCCGGGACTAGCCCCTACGAGCAGTACTTC. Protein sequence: CASGKAGTSPYEQYF. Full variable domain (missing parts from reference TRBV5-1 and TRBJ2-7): KAGVTQTPRYLIKTRGQQVTLSCSPISGHRSVSWYQQTPGQGLQFLFEYFSETQRNKGNFPGRFSGRQFSNSRSEMNVSTLELGDSALYLCASGKAGTSPYEQYFGPGTRLTVT.

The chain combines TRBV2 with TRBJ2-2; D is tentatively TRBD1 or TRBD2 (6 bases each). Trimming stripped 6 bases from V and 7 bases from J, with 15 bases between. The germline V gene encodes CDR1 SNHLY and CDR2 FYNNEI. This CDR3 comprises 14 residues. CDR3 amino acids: CASRGGGPSGELFF. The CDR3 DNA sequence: TGTGCCAGCAGAGGAGGGGGACCCAGCGGGGAGCTGTTTTTT.

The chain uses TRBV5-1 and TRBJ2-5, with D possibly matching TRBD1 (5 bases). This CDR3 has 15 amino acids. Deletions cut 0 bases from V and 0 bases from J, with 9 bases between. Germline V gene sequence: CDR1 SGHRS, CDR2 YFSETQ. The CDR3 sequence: CASSLGGRDQETQYF. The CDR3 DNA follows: TGCGCCAGCAGCTTGGGGGGCCGGGACCAAGAGACCCAGTACTTC.

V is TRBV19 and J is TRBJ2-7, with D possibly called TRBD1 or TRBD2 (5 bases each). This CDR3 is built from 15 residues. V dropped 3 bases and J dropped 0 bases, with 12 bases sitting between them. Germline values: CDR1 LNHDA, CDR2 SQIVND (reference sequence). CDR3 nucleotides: TGTGCCAGTAGTATTCGGGACGCCCGCTCCTACGAGCAGTACTTC. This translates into CASSIRDARSYEQYF.

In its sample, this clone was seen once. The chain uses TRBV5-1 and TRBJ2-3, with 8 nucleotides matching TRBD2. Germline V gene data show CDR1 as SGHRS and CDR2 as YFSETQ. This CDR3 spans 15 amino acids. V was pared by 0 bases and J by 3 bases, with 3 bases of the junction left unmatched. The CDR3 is CASSLDGTRTDTQYF. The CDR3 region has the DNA TGCGCCAGCAGCTTGGACGGGACTAGGACAGATACGCAGTATTTT.

The CDR3 DNA is TGTGCCAGCACCCCAGGGGCTAGCGGGACGGTAGGAACAGATACGCAGTATTTT. It codes for CASTPGASGTVGTDTQYF. The chain recombines TRBV11-3 with TRBJ2-3; TRBD2 matches at 9 bases. Trimming removed 7 bases from V and 3 bases from J; junction bases left unmatched: 17. CDR1 and CDR2 (germline): SGHNT, YENEEA. CDR3 length equals 18 residues.

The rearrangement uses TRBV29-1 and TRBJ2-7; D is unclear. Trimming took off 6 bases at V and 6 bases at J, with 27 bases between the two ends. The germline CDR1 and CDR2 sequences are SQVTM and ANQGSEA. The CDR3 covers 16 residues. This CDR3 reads CSVEVRPGLISGEQYF. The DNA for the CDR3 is TGCAGCGTCGAGGTTCGTCCTGGGCTGATCTCGGGCGAGCAGTACTTC.

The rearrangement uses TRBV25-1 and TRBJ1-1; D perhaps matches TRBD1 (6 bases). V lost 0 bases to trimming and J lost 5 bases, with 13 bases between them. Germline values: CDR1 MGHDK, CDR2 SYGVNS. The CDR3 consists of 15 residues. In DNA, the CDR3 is TGTGCCAGCAGTGAATACGCAGGGGTTTGGACTGAAGCTTTCTTT. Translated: CASSEYAGVWTEAFF.

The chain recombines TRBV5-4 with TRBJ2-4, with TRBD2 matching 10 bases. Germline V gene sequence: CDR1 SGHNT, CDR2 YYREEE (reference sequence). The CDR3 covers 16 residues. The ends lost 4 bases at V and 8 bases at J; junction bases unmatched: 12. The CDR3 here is CASSNRKREGLDIQYF. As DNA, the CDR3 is TGTGCCAGCAGCAATCGCAAGCGGGAGGGCCTAGACATTCAGTACTTC.

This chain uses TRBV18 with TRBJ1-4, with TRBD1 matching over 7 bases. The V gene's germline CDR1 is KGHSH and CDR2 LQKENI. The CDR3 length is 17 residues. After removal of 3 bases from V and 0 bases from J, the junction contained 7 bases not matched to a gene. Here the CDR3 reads CASSPTGNYPTNEKLFF. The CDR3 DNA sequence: TGTGCCAGCTCACCGACAGGGAACTACCCAACTAATGAAAAACTGTTTTTT.